The 30 T cell receptor beta chains below all came from one sample that was sequenced in a study of glioma-infiltrating T cells. Using RNA template, CDR3s of TCR alpha and beta were amplified with iRepertoire arm-PCR. TCRdb re-called the multiplex PCR reads with MiXCR, one entry per CDR3 protein. There are over 80,000 distinct CDR3 sequences in the sample; roughly 37% occur only once, and around two fifths lies in the top ten. What was sequenced was glioma tissue, nonneoplastic brain tissue, or PBMCs (not recorded which). The source is a human donor with low-grade glioma or glioblastoma, undergoing nonglioma brain surgery, or in good health (not recorded which).

This clonotype was recorded many times. CDR3 sequence reads: CSAMSRALLGTEAFF. In DNA, the CDR3 is TGCAGTGCTATGAGCAGGGCACTTTTGGGCACTGAAGCTTTCTTT. This chain links TRBV20-1 with TRBJ1-1, with D possibly matching TRBD1 (5 bases). Trimming took off 4 bases at V and 4 bases at J, with 19 bases between the two ends. The length of the CDR3 is 15 residues. In germline, CDR1 is DFQATT, CDR2 SNEGSKA (reference sequence).

Concerning this clonotype itself: At one end the junction does not follow the germline gene, possibly because of a read error. The genes are TRBV6-1 and TRBJ1-5; 7 bases agree with TRBD1. Germline-derived CDR1 and CDR2 are MNHNS and SASEGT. The CDR3 runs to 15 residues. The CDR3 loop is CASSASTGYGQPQHF. The CDR3 region has the DNA TGTGCCAGCAGTGCCTCGACAGGGTATGGTCAGCCCCAGCATTTC.

This chain joins TRBV6-6 and TRBJ2-7; D is perhaps TRBD1 or TRBD2 (5 bases each). The germline gives CDR1 MNHNY, CDR2 SVGAGI (reference sequence). CDR3 length: 11 amino acids. CDR3 region: CASWDGYEQYF. In DNA form, the CDR3 reads TGTGCTAGCTGGGACGGCTACGAGCAGTACTTC.

Of note for this clonotype: A read error may be the cause here, since a much bigger clone is one base away. The rearrangement joins TRBV11-2 to TRBJ2-7, with D tentatively TRBD1 (7 bases). Germline lookup yields CDR1 SGHAT and CDR2 FQNNGV. This CDR3 is built from 16 residues. Deletions cut 5 bases from V and 1 base from J, with 18 bases between. CDR3 DNA sequence: TGTGCCAGCAGCCCCAGCAGGGGGGAGCGGTCCTACGAGCAGTACTTC. As protein: CASSPSRGERSYEQYF.

The chain links TRBV6-2 or TRBV6-3 to TRBJ1-1, with D possibly matching TRBD1 (5 bases). Per germline, CDR1 MNHEY and CDR2 SVGEGT. The V end lost 5 bases, the J end lost 9 bases, and 13 bases lay between the germline ends. This CDR3 has 12 residues. DNA for the CDR3: TGTGCCAGCAGTCCCCGGACACGTCAAGCTTTCTTT. Protein product: CASSPRTRQAFF.

In its sample, this clonotype was seen many times. The genes are TRBV27 and TRBJ2-1; 12 bases align to TRBD1. J was trimmed by 12 bases and V by 3 bases; bases with no gene match: 6. Germline V gene data show CDR1 as MNHEY and CDR2 as SMNVEV (reference sequence). CDR3 size: 14 residues. CDR3 sequence reads: CASSFGTGGDGQFF. The DNA for the CDR3 is TGTGCCAGCAGTTTCGGGACAGGGGGCGATGGGCAGTTCTTC.

Regarding this clonotype: A much larger clone lies one base from this, so it may be a read error. The CDR3, as DNA: TGCAGCGTTGATTCGCTCTTAGAGACCCAGTACTTC. Its translation: CSVDSLLETQYF. The chain joins TRBV29-1 to TRBJ2-5; D is unresolved. The V and J ends lost 3 bases and 4 bases respectively, with 9 bases between them. The CDR3 has 12 amino acids. From germline, CDR1 is SQVTM and CDR2 ANQGSEA. Together with reference TRBV29-1 and TRBJ2-5, the CDR3 gives the full variable domain: SAVISQKPSRDICQRGTSLTIQCQVDSQVTMMFWYRQQPGQSLTLIATANQGSEATYESGFVIDKFPISRPNLTFSTLTVSNMSPEDSSIYLCSVDSLLETQYFGPGTRLLVL.

Ten or more counts support this clonotype. V usage is TRBV19 and J usage is TRBJ1-4; D is uncertain. V was clipped by 3 bases and J by 0 bases, with 11 bases between them. Germline-derived CDR1 and CDR2 are LNHDA and SQIVND (reference sequence). This CDR3 is built from 16 residues. CDR3 coding DNA: TGTGCCAGTAGTATGGGCAGCCGAGCAACTAATGAAAAACTGTTTTTT. Translated: CASSMGSRATNEKLFF. Looking up the rest from reference TRBV19 and TRBJ1-4 gives the full variable domain: DGGITQSPKYLFRKEGQNVTLSCEQNLNHDAMYWYRQDPGQGLRLIYYSQIVNDFQKGDIAEGYSVSREKKESFPLTVTSAQKNPTAFYLCASSMGSRATNEKLFFGSGTQLSVL.

This clonotype was counted ten times or more. CDR3 protein: CASSQEDLSGTFYEQYF. The CDR3 nucleotides read TGCGCCAGCAGCCAGGAAGACCTTAGCGGGACCTTCTACGAGCAGTACTTC. The chain carries TRBV4-1 and TRBJ2-7; 8 nucleotides line up with TRBD2. V gave up 3 bases and J gave up 3 bases; unmatched junction bases: 13. The CDR3 contains 17 residues. In germline, CDR1 is MGHRA, CDR2 YSYEKL.

A word on this clonotype: An end of the junction does not agree with germline; a read error may underlie this. The chain links TRBV12-3 or TRBV12-4 to TRBJ2-1; 12 nucleotides match TRBD2. The CDR3 sequence is 15 residues long. Here the CDR3 DNA reads TGTGCCAACAGTTTAGCTAGCGGGGGGGTCTCTGAGCAGTTCTTC. It codes for CANSLASGGVSEQFF.

In regard to this clonotype: A read error may explain this, as a much larger clone is one base away. The genes are TRBV5-1 and TRBJ2-1, with TRBD1 identical over 11 bases. The CDR3 covers 15 residues. Germline CDR1 is SGHRS and CDR2 is YFSETQ. This CDR3 is CASSLTGTGGVEKFF. The CDR3 nucleotides are TGCGCCAGCAGCCTGACCGGGACAGGGGGAGTTGAGAAGTTCTTC.

In regard to this clonotype: This sequence may be a read error, since a much larger clone differs from it by one base. V gene TRBV11-2 combines with J gene TRBJ1-1; 9 nucleotides agree with TRBD1. Germline V gene data show CDR1 as SGHAT and CDR2 as FQNNGV. The CDR3 totals 14 residues. The CDR3 sequence is CASSFRTGDTEASF. The CDR3 DNA reads as TGTGCCAGCAGCTTTCGGACAGGGGACACTGAAGCTTCCTTT.

The table lists this clonotype with many counts. The chain links TRBV3-1 to TRBJ2-3; D remains unclear. V lost 5 bases to trimming and J lost 6 bases, with 9 bases between them. CDR3 size: 12 residues. Germline V gives CDR1 LGHDT, CDR2 YNNKEL (reference sequence). The CDR3 DNA reads TGTGCCAGCAGCTTACTCTCGGATACGCAGTATTTT. This codes for CASSLLSDTQYF.

Points on this clonotype: It may be a read error: a sequence one base away is much more abundant. V is TRBV9 and J is TRBJ1-6, with D possibly TRBD1 on 5 matching bases. CDR1 and CDR2 (germline): SGDLS, YYNGEE. The CDR3 has 16 residues. The CDR3 nucleotides read TGTGCCATCAGCATTCGAGGGGCCGAGAATAATTCACCCCTCCACTTT. Residues: CAISIRGAENNSPLHF.

The genes are TRBV6-2 or TRBV6-3 and TRBJ2-2; the D call may be TRBD1 or TRBD2 (5 bases each). Trimming stripped 9 bases from V and 4 bases from J, with 15 bases between. CDR1 and CDR2 (germline): MNHEY, SVGEGT. There are 14 residues in the CDR3. The CDR3 coding sequence is TGTGCCAGACAGGAGGCATTTCGCACCGGGGAGCTGTTTTTT. It codes for CARQEAFRTGELFF.

This clonotype was counted ten times or more. V gene TRBV20-1 combines with J gene TRBJ2-7; the D gene is possibly TRBD1 (6 bases). Germline values: CDR1 DFQATT, CDR2 SNEGSKA (reference sequence). The CDR3 sequence is 15 residues long. The ends were cut back, 0 bases at V and 1 base at J, with 13 bases in the middle. Here the CDR3 reads CSARDPAGVSYEQYF. The CDR3 nucleotides read TGCAGTGCTAGAGATCCGGCAGGGGTTTCCTACGAGCAGTACTTC.

This clonotype was observed many times. The chain has TRBV2 and TRBJ2-1, with 7 positions matching TRBD2. Germline trimming cut 4 bases from V and 6 bases from J; bases unmatched to any gene: 15. CDR1 and CDR2 (germline): SNHLY, FYNNEI. The CDR3 consists of 17 residues. For the CDR3, the DNA is TGTGCCAGCAGTGTTCGGGCTGGGTCAGGGAGGGGCAATGAGCAGTTCTTC. Translation: CASSVRAGSGRGNEQFF.

Points on this clonotype: One base away lies a much larger clone, so this may be a sequencing read error. V gene TRBV2 combines with J gene TRBJ2-2, with 7 nucleotides matching TRBD1. The CDR3 totals 14 residues. Germline loops: CDR1 SNHLY, CDR2 FYNNEI. CDR3 in amino acids: CASFRDSRTGELLF. CDR3 DNA sequence: TGTGCCAGCTTCCGGGACAGCAGAACCGGGGAGCTGCTTTTT.

This clonotype has at least ten counts. This CDR3 reads CASSLREQSADTQYF. The CDR3 bases are TGCGCCAGCAGCCTACGGGAACAAAGCGCGGATACGCAGTATTTT. The rearrangement joins TRBV4-1 to TRBJ2-3; tentative D call: TRBD2 (5 bases). The CDR3 has 15 amino acids. Germline CDR1 is MGHRA and CDR2 is YSYEKL. Trimming shortened V by 4 bases and J by 6 bases, and 17 bases separated the two germline ends.

The V and J genes are TRBV5-4 and TRBJ2-3; 9 bases fit TRBD2. The CDR3 is 15 amino acids. Germline values: CDR1 SGHNT, CDR2 YYREEE (reference sequence). The V segment lost 2 bases and the J segment 4 bases; nucleotides outside the gene matches: 5. The CDR3 sequence is CASSFSSGMSDTQYF. CDR3 nucleotide sequence: TGTGCCAGCAGCTTTTCTAGCGGGATGTCAGATACGCAGTATTTT.

The sample holds many counts of this clonotype. The gene calls are TRBV10-3 and TRBJ2-7; possible D gene TRBD1, 5 bases. This CDR3 region has 15 residues. Trimming removed 2 bases at V and 9 bases at J, with 20 bases between. The V gene's germline CDR1 is ENHRY and CDR2 SYGVKD. In DNA form, the CDR3 reads TGTGCCATCAGTGAGGGGGATATAGGGGCCCAGGCGCAGTACTTC. Encoded protein: CAISEGDIGAQAQYF.

The chain combines TRBV6-5 with TRBJ1-1; no clear D. The CDR3 is made up of 13 amino acids. Germline V lookup: CDR1 MNHEY, CDR2 SVGAGI. Trimming shortened V by 5 bases and J by 5 bases, and 12 bases separated the two germline ends. This chain's CDR3 is CASSVLGNTEAFF. CDR3 DNA sequence: TGTGCCAGCAGTGTGTTAGGGAATACTGAAGCTTTCTTT.

The genes are TRBV20-1 and TRBJ2-5, with D maybe TRBD1 (5 bases). Germline loops: CDR1 DFQATT, CDR2 SNEGSKA (reference sequence). Trimming took 6 bases from V and 11 from J, leaving 22 bases between them. The CDR3 is 13 amino acids. The DNA for the CDR3 is TGCAGTGCCAGCCGACAGTTTCCCAGCCAACAGTACTTC. Amino acid sequence: CSASRQFPSQQYF.

This clonotype showed up just once. This may come from a read error, since a much larger clone is one base off. J is TRBJ1-4 and V is TRBV5-1; D is uncertain. Germline assignment: CDR1 SGHRS and CDR2 YFSETQ. This CDR3 spans 14 amino acids. The CDR3 sequence: CANSTPRANEKLFF. The CDR3 DNA reads TGCGCCAACAGCACCCCACGGGCTAATGAAAAACTGTTTTTT.

This chain connects TRBV29-1 to TRBJ2-7, with 8 bases that match TRBD2. Germline V gene data show CDR1 as SQVTM and CDR2 as ANQGSEA. The CDR3 is 14 amino acids. Here the CDR3 reads CNVTGTSDPYEQYF. DNA for the CDR3: TGCAACGTCACCGGGACTAGTGATCCCTACGAGCAGTACTTC.

In its sample, this clonotype was seen many times. The chain joins TRBV5-1 to TRBJ2-1; 12 nucleotides align to TRBD2. Germline CDR1 SGHRS, CDR2 YFSETQ. Losses at the gene ends were 4 bases for V and 0 bases for J; bases not matched to a gene: 5. The CDR3 length is 17 residues. CDR3 DNA sequence: TGCGCCAGCAGCCTCCAGACTAGCGGGAGCTCCTACAATGAGCAGTTCTTC. This codes for CASSLQTSGSSYNEQFF.

The rearrangement links TRBV19 to TRBJ1-1, with no clear D. From germline, CDR1 is LNHDA and CDR2 SQIVND (reference sequence). The CDR3 runs 12 residues. With 7 bases removed from V and 3 bases from J, the gap between germline ends came to 9 bases. The DNA for the CDR3 is TGTGCCAGTATTTGTTTGCACACTGAAGCTTTCTTT. It is translated as CASICLHTEAFF.

As for this clonotype: Mismatch with germline at one junction end may stem from a read error. The chain is built from TRBV7-8 and TRBJ1-2; 7 bases line up with TRBD1. The CDR3 spans 14 residues. The germline CDR1 and CDR2 sequences are SGHVS and FQNEAQ. This CDR3 reads CASSLVGTVGNYTF. The CDR3 nucleotides read TGTGCCAGCAGTTTAGTCGGGACAGTGGGGAACTACACCTTC.

Many counts were recorded for this clonotype. The J gene is TRBJ2-1, the V gene TRBV29-1; 8 nucleotides align to TRBD1. There are 13 residues in the CDR3. Germline V gene lookup returns CDR1 SQVTM and CDR2 ANQGSEA. V was clipped by 5 bases and J by 12 bases; unmatched bases: 12. CDR3 sequence (DNA): TGCAGCGTTAGAACACACATCGGGACAGGGCAGTTCTTC. Translated, it gives CSVRTHIGTGQFF.

Regarding this clonotype: Compared with germline, one end of the junction differs, possibly owing to a read error. This sequence joins TRBV6-9 and TRBJ2-3; TRBD2 might be the D (6 bases). Germline CDR1 and CDR2: MNHGY and SVAAGI. The length of the CDR3 is 15 residues. The CDR3 spells CVSIIQAGLTDTQCF. In DNA, the CDR3 is TGTGTTAGCATTATCCAGGCGGGGCTCACAGATACGCAGTGTTTT.